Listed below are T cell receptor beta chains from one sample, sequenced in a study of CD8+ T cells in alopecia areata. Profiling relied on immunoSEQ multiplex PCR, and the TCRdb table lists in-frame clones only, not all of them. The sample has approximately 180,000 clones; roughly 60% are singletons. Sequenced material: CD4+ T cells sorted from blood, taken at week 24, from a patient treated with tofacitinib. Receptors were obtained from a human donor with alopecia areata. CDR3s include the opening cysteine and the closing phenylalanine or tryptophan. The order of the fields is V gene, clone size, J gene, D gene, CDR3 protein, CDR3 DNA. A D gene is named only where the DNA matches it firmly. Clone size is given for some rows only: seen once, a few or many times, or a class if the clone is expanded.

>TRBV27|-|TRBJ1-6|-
CASSLVPRAVGSSPLHF
TGTGCCAGCAGTTTAGTCCCCCGCGCGGTTGGAAGCTCACCCCTCCACTTT
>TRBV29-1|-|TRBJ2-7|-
CSVVWGSYEQYF
TGCAGCGTTGTGTGGGGGTCCTACGAGCAGTACTTC
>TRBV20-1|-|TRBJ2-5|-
CSASSQETQYF
TGCAGTGCTAGCTCGCAAGAGACCCAGTACTTC
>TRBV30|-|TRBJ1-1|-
CASHGKRPFTEAFF
TGTGCCTCCCATGGGAAACGACCGTTCACTGAAGCTTTCTTT
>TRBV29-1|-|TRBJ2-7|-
CSVGKDYEQYF
TGCAGCGTTGGAAAGGATTACGAGCAGTACTTC
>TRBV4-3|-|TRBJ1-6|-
CASGAGQLGSVYNSPLHF
TGCGCCAGCGGAGCGGGCCAATTGGGCAGCGTCTATAATTCACCCCTCCACTTT
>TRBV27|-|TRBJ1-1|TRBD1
CASSRLRGGTEAFF
TGTGCCAGCAGTCGCCTCAGGGGGGGGACTGAAGCTTTCTTT
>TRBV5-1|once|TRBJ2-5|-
CASSSVSGKETQYF
TGCGCCAGCAGCTCGGTTAGCGGAAAAGAGACCCAGTACTTC
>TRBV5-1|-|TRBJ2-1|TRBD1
CASSLRAGGRDEQFF
TGCGCCAGCAGCTTGCGTGCAGGGGGAAGGGATGAGCAGTTCTTC
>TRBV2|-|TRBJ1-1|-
CASSHEEGTEAFF
TGTGCCAGCAGCCACGAGGAAGGCACTGAAGCTTTCTTT
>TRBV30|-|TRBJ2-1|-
CAWSQIAGAYVNEQFF
TGTGCCTGGAGTCAGATTGCGGGGGCTTACGTAAATGAGCAGTTCTTC
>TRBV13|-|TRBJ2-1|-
CASSLGRTSYNEQFF
TGTGCCAGCAGCTTAGGACGGACCTCCTACAATGAGCAGTTCTTC
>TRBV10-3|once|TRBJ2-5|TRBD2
CAISDTRGAQETQYF
TGTGCCATCAGTGATACGCGGGGGGCTCAAGAGACCCAGTACTTC
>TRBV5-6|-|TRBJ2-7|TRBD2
CASRVAGGYVYEQYF
TGTGCCAGCAGGGTAGCGGGGGGGTACGTCTACGAGCAGTACTTC
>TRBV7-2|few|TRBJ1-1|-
CASSDYDGYEAFF
TGTGCCAGCAGCGACTACGACGGTTATGAAGCTTTCTTT
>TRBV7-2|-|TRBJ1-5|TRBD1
CASSSRQGNQPQHF
TGTGCCAGCAGCTCGAGACAGGGAAATCAGCCCCAGCATTTT
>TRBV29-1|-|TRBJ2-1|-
CSVEAGGGDEQFF
TGCAGCGTTGAAGCGGGAGGGGGCGATGAGCAGTTCTTC
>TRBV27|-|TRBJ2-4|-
CASSSGVAVAKNIQYF
TGTGCCAGCAGCTCAGGGGTGGCTGTGGCCAAAAACATTCAGTACTTC
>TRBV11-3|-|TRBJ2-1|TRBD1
CASSSGTVGSRQFF
TGTGCCAGCAGCTCCGGGACAGTGGGATCGCGGCAGTTCTTC
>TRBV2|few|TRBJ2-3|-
CASTATETQYF
TGTGCCAGCACCGCGACTGAAACGCAGTATTTT
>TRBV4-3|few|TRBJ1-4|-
CASSQESTTSNEKLFF
TGCGCCAGCAGCCAAGAGTCGACAACCTCCAATGAAAAACTGTTTTTT
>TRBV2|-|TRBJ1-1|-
CASSLIRGAGTVNTEAFF
TGTGCCAGCAGTCTTATCCGAGGGGCCGGAACGGTGAACACTGAAGCTTTCTTT
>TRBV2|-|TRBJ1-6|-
CASSVGDRNSPLHF
TGTGCCAGCAGTGTTGGGGATCGAAATTCACCCCTCCACTTT
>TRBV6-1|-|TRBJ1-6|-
CASRGESPLHF
TGTGCCAGCAGGGGGGAGTCACCCCTCCACTTT
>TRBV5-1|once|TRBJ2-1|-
CASSLVGDGDEQFF
TGCGCCAGCAGCTTGGTTGGGGATGGAGATGAGCAGTTCTTC